The 9 T cell receptor beta chains listed next were all sequenced from one sample in a study of tumor and adjacent non-tumor tissue in lung cancer. A modified ARM-PCR protocol with three rounds of nested PCR amplified TCRbeta. From the multiplex PCR reads, TCRdb called clonotypes with MiXCR, one entry per CDR3 protein. The table records about 200,000 distinct CDR3 sequences, 70% to 75% of them present only once. RNA was extracted from bulk tissue without any cell sorting. Sequencing was performed on lung tumor tissue. The receptors were gathered from a man aged 55 to 70 with non-small cell lung cancer.

Remarks on this clonotype: A read error may explain this, as a much larger clone is one base away. The genes are TRBV20-1 and TRBJ2-2; D remains unclear. The CDR3 runs 15 residues. Trimming removed 0 bases from V and 2 bases from J, with 10 bases in between. Germline V gene data show CDR1 as DFQATT and CDR2 as SNEGSKA (reference sequence). In DNA, the CDR3 is TGCAGTGCTAGAGAGAGGATAGTCAACACCGGGGAGCTGTTTTTT. As protein: CSARERIVNTGELFF.

With respect to this clonotype: The junction shows a germline mismatch at one end, possibly a read error. The chain recombines TRBV4-2 with TRBJ2-7; a weak D match, TRBD2 (6 bases). CDR1 is LGHNA, CDR2 YNFKEQ, per germline. The CDR3 is 15 amino acids. CDR3 loop: CASIPPGLHSYEQYF. CDR3 in DNA: TGTGCCAGCATCCCTCCGGGACTGCACTCCTACGAACAGTACTTC.

This clonotype was recorded only once. The junction and the germline gene differ at one end; a read error may be behind it. The chain joins TRBV4-1 to TRBJ2-1, with a tentative D call TRBD2 (6 bases). Germline-derived CDR1 and CDR2 are MGHRA and YSYEKL. This CDR3 is built from 12 residues. CDR3 in DNA: TGCGCCAGCAGCCAGAGACTAGGCGAGCACATCTTC. This codes for CASSQRLGEHIF.

Regarding this clonotype: A much larger clone differs by one base, so this may be a read error. The chain carries TRBV6-6 and TRBJ2-2, with TRBD1 matching over 9 bases. The V segment lost 5 bases and the J segment 2 bases; nucleotides outside the gene matches: 9. This CDR3 is built from 17 residues. From germline, CDR1 is MNHNY and CDR2 SVGAGI (reference sequence). The CDR3 sequence: CASSPYPGQGNTGELFF. CDR3 DNA sequence: TGTGCCAGCAGTCCATATCCGGGACAGGGCAACACCGGGGAGCTGTTTTTT.

With respect to this clonotype: The junction departs from the called germline gene at one end, perhaps through a read error. The chain recombines TRBV11-3 with TRBJ1-1, with unresolved D. Germline CDR1 and CDR2: SGHNT and YENEEA. This CDR3 has 15 residues. As DNA, the CDR3 is TGTGCCAGCAGCTTAGGCCAGGTGGGAGGAACTGAATCTTTCTTT. Protein sequence: CASSLGQVGGTESFF.

Points on this clonotype: The CDR3 end shows no conserved phenylalanine or tryptophan, and so a read error is likely. V usage is TRBV10-1 and J usage is TRBJ2-1; TRBD2 matches 11 bases. The CDR3 sequence is 15 residues long. Germline V gives CDR1 WNHNN, CDR2 SYGVQD (reference sequence). V lost 8 bases and J lost 9; bases outside the gene matches: 12. CDR3 residues: CASCAELAGVTEQFL. The CDR3 region has the DNA TGCGCCAGCTGTGCGGAACTAGCGGGAGTGACTGAGCAGTTCCTC.

Note on this clonotype: This could be a read error, since a much larger clone is one nucleotide away. The chain uses TRBV29-1 and TRBJ1-5; D call uncertain. The CDR3 sequence is 12 residues long. Germline V CDR1 and CDR2: SQVTM, ANQGSEA. Trimming removed 7 bases from V and 3 bases from J, with 10 bases in between. The CDR3 sequence is CSDPGFNQPQHF. CDR3 bases: TGCAGCGACCCGGGCTTCAATCAGCCCCAGCATTTT. Drawing the rest from reference TRBV29-1 and TRBJ1-5, the complete variable domain is SAVISQKPSRDICQRGTSLTIQCQVDSQVTMMFWYRQQPGQSLTLIATANQGSEATYESGFVIDKFPISRPNLTFSTLTVSNMSPEDSSIYLCSDPGFNQPQHFGDGTRLSIL.

Regarding this clonotype: Compared with germline, one end of the junction differs, possibly owing to a read error. The chain employs TRBV28 and TRBJ2-2; D remains ambiguous. In germline, CDR1 is MDHEN, CDR2 SYDVKM. The CDR3 runs to 13 residues. CDR3 sequence: CVSSYPNTGELFF. CDR3 sequence (DNA): TGTGTCAGCAGTTATCCTAACACCGGGGAGCTGTTTTTT. The full variable domain, its missing parts supplied by reference TRBV28 and TRBJ2-2, is DVKVTQSSRYLVKRTGEKVFLECVQDMDHENMFWYRQDPGLGLRLIYFSYDVKMKEKGDIPEGYSVSREKKERFSLILESASTNQTSMYLCVSSYPNTGELFFGEGSRLTVL.

This clonotype occurred a few times. V usage is TRBV6-6 and J usage is TRBJ1-1; tentative D call: TRBD1 (6 bases). The CDR3 has 14 amino acids. Trimming pared 7 bases from V and 1 base from J, leaving 13 bases between. Germline CDR1 is MNHNY and CDR2 is SVGAGI (reference sequence). CDR3 sequence reads: CASTSGGTNTEAFF. For the CDR3, the DNA is TGTGCCAGCACCTCCGGGGGCACGAACACTGAAGCTTTCTTT.